Following are 24 T cell receptor beta chains from one sample sequenced in a study of cytomegalovirus exposure and HLA in healthy donors. Both 60 Vbeta primers and 13 Jbeta primers went into the PCR. The assay was immunoSEQ multiplex PCR, and TCRdb's table has in-frame clones only and misses some. This repertoire shows more than 85,000 clones, almost 70% found once; its top ten account for around 3.5%. The material sequenced was PBMCs. These receptor sequences come from a man aged 30 to 45 in good health and CMV-seronegative.

This chain uses TRBV6-6 with TRBJ1-1; no definite D call. The V gene's germline CDR1 is MNHNY and CDR2 SVGAGI (reference sequence). Trimming shortened V by 0 bases and J by 2 bases, and 13 bases separated the two germline ends. The CDR3 covers 16 residues. As DNA, the CDR3 is TGTGCCAGCAGTTACTCCCTTGGGCATGGTAACACTGAAGCTTTCTTT. Translation: CASSYSLGHGNTEAFF.

J is TRBJ2-5 and V is TRBV7-2; 12 nucleotides match TRBD1. V was pared by 6 bases and J by 5 bases, with 10 bases of the junction left unmatched. Germline loops: CDR1 SGHTA, CDR2 FQGNSA. The CDR3 is 16 amino acids. The CDR3, as DNA: TGTGCCAGCAGTTCCCCGGGACAGGGGGCGGGGGAGACCCAGTACTTC. This codes for CASSSPGQGAGETQYF.

The genes are TRBV13 and TRBJ1-4; the match to TRBD1 covers 10 bases. The CDR3 runs 15 residues. Per germline, CDR1 PRHDT and CDR2 FYEKMQ (reference sequence). V was clipped by 0 bases and J by 14 bases; unmatched bases: 9. The CDR3 spells CASSLGRQGAPGLFF. The CDR3 DNA reads TGTGCCAGCAGCTTAGGGCGACAGGGGGCCCCGGGGCTGTTTTTT.

The chain links TRBV7-2 to TRBJ1-1; D call uncertain. V dropped 2 bases and J dropped 0 bases, with 7 bases sitting between them. Germline CDR1 SGHTA, CDR2 FQGNSA. The CDR3 runs 14 residues. Here the CDR3 DNA reads TGTGCCAGCAGCTTACCTCCCTTGAACACTGAAGCTTTCTTT. Translation gives CASSLPPLNTEAFF.

This clone has more than one count but fewer than ten. The genes are TRBV7-9 and TRBJ2-3, with 12 bases lining up with TRBD1. CDR3 length: 19 amino acids. V shed 0 bases and J 1 base; nucleotides not matched to a gene: 8. The germline CDR1 and CDR2 sequences are SEHNR and FQNEAQ (reference sequence). The CDR3 is CASSLALGQGAIGTDTQYF. In DNA, the CDR3 is TGTGCCAGCAGCTTAGCGCTGGGACAGGGGGCGATTGGCACAGATACGCAGTATTTT.

The J gene is TRBJ2-1, the V gene TRBV4-2, with TRBD2 matching 8 bases. Trimming removed 6 bases from V and 4 bases from J; junction bases left unmatched: 11. The CDR3 loop spans 16 amino acids. Germline CDR1 LGHNA, CDR2 YNFKEQ. The CDR3 here is CASRPRLASGYNEQFF. CDR3 DNA: TGTGCCAGCAGACCGAGGTTGGCTAGCGGGTACAATGAGCAGTTCTTC.

The V and J genes are TRBV27 and TRBJ1-1; weak D call: TRBD1 (6 bases). Trimming left V 2 bases short and J 4 bases short, with 8 bases between. The CDR3 contains 13 residues. The germline V gene has CDR1 MNHEY and CDR2 SMNVEV (reference sequence). The CDR3 sequence is CASSLRGATEAFF. Here the CDR3 DNA reads TGTGCCAGCAGTTTACGGGGGGCCACTGAAGCTTTCTTT.

This chain's CDR3 is CASSLGASEQFF. CDR3 DNA: TGTGCCAGCAGCTTGGGGGCAAGCGAGCAGTTCTTC. The V gene is TRBV5-6, the J gene TRBJ2-1; no clear D. The germline V gene encodes CDR1 SGHDT and CDR2 YYEEEE. Trimming left V 0 bases short and J 10 bases short, with 8 bases between. This CDR3 comprises 12 residues.

This clone was seen once. The rearrangement uses TRBV30 and TRBJ1-4, with D possibly being TRBD1 (6 bases). CDR3 size: 15 residues. The germline V gene has CDR1 GTSNPN and CDR2 SVGIG (reference sequence). V lost 3 bases to trimming and J lost 16 bases, with 27 bases between them. The CDR3 coding sequence is TGTGCCTGGAGCCTACAGGGAGCCGCTGGTCCCCCACGGTTTTTT. It encodes CAWSLQGAAGPPRFF.

The V gene is TRBV2, the J gene TRBJ2-1; 8 bases agree with TRBD2. CDR3 length: 15 residues. Germline V gene sequence: CDR1 SNHLY, CDR2 FYNNEI. Trimming took 8 bases from V and 5 from J; bases not matched to a gene: 11. CDR3 region: CASRRELAVNNEQFF. The CDR3 region has the DNA TGTGCCAGCCGCCGGGAACTAGCGGTTAACAATGAGCAGTTCTTC.

This sequence joins TRBV2 and TRBJ1-2; TRBD1 agrees at 7 bases. This CDR3 is built from 13 residues. CDR1 and CDR2 from the germline V gene are SNHLY and FYNNEI. V shed 6 bases, J shed 8 bases, and the junction held 9 bases outside the gene matches. CDR3 sequence: CASSPDRAEGYTF. DNA of the CDR3: TGTGCCAGCAGCCCCGACAGGGCCGAGGGCTACACCTTC.

V and J are TRBV9 and TRBJ2-1, with D tentatively TRBD1 (6 bases). The CDR3 has 16 residues. Trimming pared 4 bases from V and 0 bases from J, leaving 14 bases between. Germline assignment: CDR1 SGDLS and CDR2 YYNGEE. The CDR3 sequence is CASSPSTGSSYNEQFF. CDR3 bases: TGTGCCAGCAGCCCGAGCACAGGGAGCTCCTACAATGAGCAGTTCTTC.

This clone showed up just a few times. The chain couples TRBV7-2 to TRBJ2-1, with a weak D call TRBD2 (6 bases). V lost 1 base and J lost 7, with 17 bases in between. Per the germline V gene, CDR1 is SGHTA and CDR2 is FQGNSA. The CDR3 is 16 residues long. The CDR3 spells CASSLGSGGAENEQFF. As DNA, the CDR3 is TGTGCCAGCAGCTTAGGTAGCGGAGGGGCTGAGAATGAGCAGTTCTTC.

The V and J genes are TRBV11-2 and TRBJ2-7, with a weak D call TRBD2 (7 bases). The germline V gene has CDR1 SGHAT and CDR2 FQNNGV. This CDR3 has 15 amino acids. The V gene lost 1 base and the J gene lost 3 bases, with 13 bases spanning the gap. The CDR3, as DNA: TGTGCCAGCAGCTTAGCGGGGGGCGCAAGCTACGAGCAGTACTTC. As protein: CASSLAGGASYEQYF.

This clone was recorded a few times. CDR3 residues: CASSGESNQPQHF. The CDR3 bases are TGTGCCAGCAGTGGGGAGAGCAATCAGCCCCAGCATTTT. The chain links TRBV2 to TRBJ1-5, with D unclear. Germline CDR1 and CDR2: SNHLY and FYNNEI. V dropped 4 bases and J dropped 1 base, with 5 bases sitting between them. This CDR3 region has 13 residues.

The rearrangement uses TRBV5-1 and TRBJ2-2; a weak D match, TRBD1 (6 bases). V lost 0 bases, J lost 5 bases, and 11 bases lay in between. The CDR3 length is 15 residues. The germline gives CDR1 SGHRS, CDR2 YFSETQ. In DNA form, the CDR3 reads TGCGCCAGCAGCTTGGATGCAGGGACAACCGGGGAGCTGTTTTTT. Amino acids: CASSLDAGTTGELFF.

The V call is TRBV29-1, the J call TRBJ1-3, with D unclear. There are 12 residues in the CDR3. The germline V and J ends were trimmed by 7 bases and 1 base, with 8 bases remaining between them. Germline V lookup: CDR1 SQVTM, CDR2 ANQGSEA. CDR3 amino acids: CSGYSSGNTIYF. Written as DNA, the CDR3 is TGCAGCGGCTATTCATCTGGAAACACCATATATTTT.

Written as DNA, the CDR3 is TGTGCCAGCAGCGAGCGACCGAACAATGAGCAGTTCTTC. Its translation is CASSERPNNEQFF. The gene calls are TRBV9 and TRBJ2-1; D gene uncertain. Trimming removed 3 bases from V and 5 bases from J, with 9 bases in between. The CDR3 totals 13 residues. Germline V gene data show CDR1 as SGDLS and CDR2 as YYNGEE.

The gene calls are TRBV7-6 and TRBJ2-7, with 12 bases that match TRBD2. This CDR3 has 15 amino acids. CDR1 is SGHVS and CDR2 is FNYEAQ in the germline V gene. The V and J ends lost 5 bases and 1 base, in that order; junction bases with no gene match: 3. The CDR3 spells CASSQTSGRSYEQYF. The CDR3 DNA reads TGTGCCAGCAGCCAGACTAGCGGGAGATCCTACGAGCAGTACTTC.

This clone was observed a few times. The chain uses TRBV29-1 and TRBJ2-7; TRBD2 matches at 14 bases. Germline-derived CDR1 and CDR2 are SQVTM and ANQGSEA. V shed 1 base and J 4 bases; nucleotides not matched to a gene: 9. This CDR3 is built from 17 residues. The CDR3 sequence is CSVEVSGGLAGGYEQYF. CDR3 nucleotide sequence: TGCAGCGTTGAAGTTTCAGGAGGACTAGCGGGGGGATACGAGCAGTACTTC.

The chain recombines TRBV18 with TRBJ1-1, with a possible D match to TRBD1 (5 bases). Germline V CDR1 and CDR2: KGHSH, LQKENI. The CDR3 spans 15 residues. With 3 bases removed from V and 7 bases from J, the gap between germline ends came to 18 bases. CDR3 sequence: CASSPTSQGVHEAFF. CDR3 in DNA: TGTGCCAGCTCACCGACCTCCCAAGGGGTCCATGAAGCTTTCTTT.

The chain employs TRBV28 and TRBJ1-2; 11 bases map to TRBD1. The CDR3 consists of 13 residues. The ends lost 6 bases at V and 7 bases at J; junction bases unmatched: 4. Germline CDR1 reads MDHEN; CDR2 reads SYDVKM. CDR3 coding DNA: TGTGCCAGCAGACGGGACAGGGGGTTTGGCTACACCTTC. Its protein product is CASRRDRGFGYTF.

This clone was counted between two and nine times. The rearrangement links TRBV30 to TRBJ2-2; 7 bases align to TRBD2. Germline values: CDR1 GTSNPN, CDR2 SVGIG (reference sequence). The length of the CDR3 is 16 residues. Trimming removed 3 bases from V and 6 bases from J; junction bases left unmatched: 13. The CDR3 region has the DNA TGTGCCTGGAGCCAACGAGGACTAGGTCGCGCCGGGGAGCTGTTTTTT. Protein sequence: CAWSQRGLGRAGELFF.

V usage is TRBV4-3 and J usage is TRBJ1-5; maybe TRBD1 (6 bases). Trimming removed 0 bases from V and 7 bases from J, with 16 bases in between. The CDR3 is 16 residues long. The V gene's germline CDR1 is LGHNA and CDR2 YSLEER. Written as DNA, the CDR3 is TGCGCCAGCAGCCAAGAGAGGGGGGGGGTAGGCCAGCCCCAGCATTTT. This translates into CASSQERGGVGQPQHF.